This T cell receptor beta chain stems from a study of CXCR3 chemokines and chemotherapy response in bladder cancer (dated by TCRdb to between 2021 and 2024). With respect to the entire study: Whether chemotherapy response in human bladder cancer was predicted by intratumoral CXCR3 chemokine system activity was examined in the study.

In the germline V gene (reference sequence), CDR1 corresponds to GTSNPN and CDR2 to SVGIG. The CDR3 goes from the cysteine to the phenylalanine over 15 residues. The CDR3 DNA has 45 bases and is translated from base 1. V and J lose 5 bases and 0 bases, and a span of 16 bases separates them. Library preparation was by PCR. The instrument was an Illumina HiSeq 2500. In TCRdb, the public reads were trimmed at Q25 with fastp and aligned with MiXCR, with productive beta chains retained. Each record represents a unique CDR3 protein, reported with the most common genes and DNA among its rows. This sample holds about 8,100 distinct CDR3 sequences; roughly 12% were observed only once. The ten biggest clones cover about 16% of the sample. This clonotype has at least ten counts. No antigen is known for it. Nothing much larger sits one base from this clone, and base qualities are not available.

Sample acquisition took place from a patient whose treatment included neoadjuvant chemotherapy. In this chain, TRBV30 is recombined with TRBJ1-1, and possibly TRBD1, on 6 matching bases. This TCR was recovered from a human donor with bladder cancer that responded to neoadjuvant chemotherapy. The encoded CDR3 is CAWGGTLRLNTEAFF. In nucleotide form, the sequence is TGTGCCTGGGGGGGCACTCTCAGACTGAACACTGAAGCTTTCTTT.